What follows are 8 T cell receptor beta chains derived from one specimen sequenced in a study of T-cell reconstitution after alpha-beta-depleted transplantation in children. Researchers prepared the TCRbeta library using unique molecular identifiers, the study reports. TCRdb reprocessed the PCR reads with MiXCR, giving one entry per CDR3 protein. The table records about 440,000 distinct CDR3 sequences, approximately 42% of them present only once. The specimen was PBMCs, collected before TCRalphabeta/CD19-depleted stem cell transplant. Receptors originate from a girl aged 2 to 9 with aplastic anemia, due to receive a stem cell transplant.

This clonotype was seen ten or more times. CDR3 amino acids: CASSVEAASGTYEQYF. CDR3 bases: TGTGCCAGCAGCGTAGAGGCGGCTAGCGGGACCTACGAGCAGTACTTC. V gene TRBV9 combines with J gene TRBJ2-7; 9 nucleotides match TRBD2. Per the germline V gene, CDR1 is SGDLS and CDR2 is YYNGEE. CDR3 length: 16 amino acids. V was clipped by 0 bases and J by 2 bases; unmatched bases: 6. The whole variable domain, filled in from reference TRBV9 and TRBJ2-7, reads DSGVTQTPKHLITATGQRVTLRCSPRSGDLSVYWYQQSLDQGLQFLIQYYNGEERAKGNILERFSAQQFPDLHSELNLSSLELGDSALYFCASSVEAASGTYEQYFGPGTRLTVT.

A remark on this clonotype: A much larger clone differs by one base, so this may be a read error. The chain has TRBV29-1 and TRBJ2-7; 8 positions agree with TRBD1. Germline lookup yields CDR1 SQVTM and CDR2 ANQGSEA. The CDR3 is 14 residues long. The V gene end was trimmed by 5 bases and the J gene end by 5 bases; junction bases not matched to a gene: 11. DNA for the CDR3: TGCAGCGTTTCCACCCGGACAGGGTCCGACGAGCAGTACTTC. Protein product: CSVSTRTGSDEQYF.

V is TRBV19 and J is TRBJ1-5; D not resolved. In germline, CDR1 is LNHDA, CDR2 SQIVND (reference sequence). There are 13 residues in the CDR3. V was shortened by 3 bases and J by 4 bases, with 7 bases between the two germline ends. CDR3 DNA: TGTGCCAGTAGTATCCGGGTAAATCAGCCCCAGCATTTT. Its translation is CASSIRVNQPQHF.

The V and J genes are TRBV6-4 and TRBJ2-3; D remains unclear. V was cut by 6 bases and J by 1 base, with 8 bases left in between. In germline, CDR1 is MRHNA, CDR2 SNTAGT. The CDR3 totals 13 residues. Here the CDR3 DNA reads TGTGCCAGCAGCCGACTGGGCACAGATACGCAGTATTTT. It is translated as CASSRLGTDTQYF.

This clonotype was picked up a small number of times. This chain connects TRBV3-1 to TRBJ2-1; 8 bases line up with TRBD2. The CDR3 extends over 19 amino acids. J lost 9 bases, V lost 1 base, and 20 bases had no gene match. In germline, CDR1 is LGHDT, CDR2 YNNKEL (reference sequence). CDR3 sequence reads: CASSQGVGAGVLIGGEQFF. CDR3 sequence (DNA): TGTGCCAGCAGCCAAGGGGTGGGAGCGGGAGTCCTTATTGGAGGTGAGCAGTTCTTC.

This clonotype was detected only a few times. The chain recombines TRBV5-5 with TRBJ2-7, with 9 nucleotides matching TRBD1. V trimming: 0 bases; J trimming: 0 bases; junction bases outside the gene matches: 4. The CDR3 contains 16 residues. The germline V gene encodes CDR1 SGHKS and CDR2 YYEKEE (reference sequence). CDR3 sequence reads: CASSLEGQGYSYEQYF. The CDR3 nucleotides read TGTGCCAGCAGCTTGGAGGGACAGGGCTACTCCTACGAGCAGTACTTC.

The V and J genes are TRBV6-5 and TRBJ2-7; 7 nucleotides line up with TRBD2. J lost 6 bases, V lost 10 bases, and 9 bases had no gene match. The CDR3 sequence is 12 residues long. In germline, CDR1 is MNHEY, CDR2 SVGAGI. The CDR3 protein is CATASGMSEQYF. The CDR3 DNA is TGTGCCACCGCCAGCGGGATGAGCGAGCAGTACTTC.

This sequence joins TRBV20-1 and TRBJ1-1; D gene unclear. The CDR3 length is 13 residues. Trimming cost V 6 bases and J 1 base, with 12 bases left between them. CDR1 is DFQATT and CDR2 is SNEGSKA in the germline V gene (reference sequence). For the CDR3, the DNA is TGCAGTGCCACCGCCCGCGAGAACACTGAAGCTTTCTTT. This gives the protein CSATARENTEAFF.